The T cell receptor beta chain described here comes from a study of PD-L1 blockade in urothelial cancer. Study background: The study started patients on atezolizumab in the mid-2010s, giving 1,200 mg intravenously every 3 weeks. Males with urothelial cancer arising in the bladder constituted twenty-five of the 29 patients. Samples came from 3 weeks, at the second dose, and 6 weeks into treatment.

Germline-derived CDR1 and CDR2 are MNHEY and SVGAGI. The V and J ends lost 6 bases and 2 bases, in that order; junction bases with no gene match: 5. The CDR3 is made up of 15 amino acids. Study results and caveats: Improved survival was predicted by pretreatment blood TCR clonality below the median.

As regards this clone: Its specificity is not known.

Time point indicated: peripheral blood 6 weeks after treatment start. The method was immunoSEQ multiplex PCR; TCRdb's version includes in-frame clones alone and lacks a portion of them. This table holds under 70,000 clones, 88% found once. The source of this sequence is a man in his sixties with urothelial cancer. The sequencing here drew on PBMCs, taken around atezolizumab (anti-PD-L1) treatment. The genes are TRBV6-5 and TRBJ2-2; TRBD1 agrees at 8 bases. CDR3 nucleotides: TGTGCCAGCAGACCCCAGGGGGCAAACACCGGGGAGCTGTTTTTT. It translates to CASRPQGANTGELFF.